The source of this TCR beta chain is a study of cytomegalovirus exposure and HLA in healthy donors. Note on this clone: Its antigen is unknown.

Whole-study results and caveats: Among TCR sequences, most were rare, though some public TCRs appeared in many donors. Near-uniform donor sequencing depth was presumed by presence/absence analyses.

Germline CDR1 reads SGHTS; CDR2 reads YDEGEE. Trimming took 4 bases from V and 5 from J; bases not matched to a gene: 1. The CDR3 totals 13 residues. PCR employed 60 Vbeta and 13 Jbeta primers. The assay was immunoSEQ multiplex PCR, and TCRdb's table has in-frame clones only and misses some. The sample includes about 150,000 clones, roughly 80% seen only once; the top ten take 3.5% to 4.5%. V is TRBV5-8 and J is TRBJ2-1; 9 bases align to TRBD1. This TCR was sampled from a human donor in good health. The specimen sequenced was PBMCs. CDR3 loop: CASSGTGNNEQFF. Here the CDR3 DNA reads TGTGCCAGCAGCGGGACAGGGAACAATGAGCAGTTCTTC.